Listed here are 23 T cell receptor beta chains from one sample, sequenced in a study of blood T cell repertoires in COVID-19. TCRdb's table, derived via immunoSEQ multiplex PCR, lists solely in-frame clones and lacks some. This sample has roughly 290,000 clones, with more than 75% found just once. The material sequenced was peripheral blood. The receptors here all came from a woman younger than 45 who had recovered from COVID-19.

This clone appeared a single time. V usage is TRBV12-3 or TRBV12-4 and J usage is TRBJ1-2; D gene unclear. The CDR3 has 13 residues. V was clipped by 0 bases and J by 2 bases, with 4 bases between them. CDR3 protein: CASSLAANYGYTF. The CDR3, as DNA: TGTGCCAGCAGTTTAGCCGCGAACTATGGCTACACCTTC.

This clone was detected once. The chain uses TRBV6-5 and TRBJ1-5; 9 nucleotides agree with TRBD1. CDR3 size: 14 residues. V lost 6 bases and J lost 9; bases outside the gene matches: 9. Per germline, CDR1 MNHEY and CDR2 SVGAGI. In DNA, the CDR3 is TGTGCCAGCAGGGGACAGGGTCGCGTGTCGCCCCAGCATTTT. Protein sequence: CASRGQGRVSPQHF.

CDR3 loop: CASSPNGRGRGDTQYF. The CDR3 DNA sequence: TGTGCCAGCAGTCCGAACGGACGCGGGCGGGGAGATACGCAGTATTTT. The gene calls are TRBV28 and TRBJ2-3; a weak D match, TRBD2 (6 bases). Trimming left V 5 bases short and J 5 bases short, with 20 bases between. Germline-derived CDR1 and CDR2 are MDHEN and SYDVKM. The CDR3 is 16 residues long.

This chain uses TRBV12-3 or TRBV12-4 with TRBJ2-5, with 8 bases identical to TRBD2. V shed 5 bases and J 3 bases; nucleotides not matched to a gene: 2. CDR3 length: 13 residues. As DNA, the CDR3 is TGTGCCAGCAGTGGTAGCGGGGAAGAGACCCAGTACTTC. Its protein product is CASSGSGEETQYF.

The gene calls are TRBV12-3 or TRBV12-4 and TRBJ2-4; weak D call: TRBD2 (6 bases). V was shortened by 10 bases and J by 7 bases, with 14 bases between the two germline ends. This CDR3 is built from 12 residues. CDR3: CATGPGSNIQYF. For the CDR3, the DNA is TGTGCCACTGGCCCCGGGAGTAACATTCAGTACTTC.

The rearrangement links TRBV25-1 to TRBJ1-2, with 10 bases aligning to TRBD1. The CDR3 runs to 15 residues. CDR1 is MGHDK, CDR2 SYGVNS, per germline. J was trimmed by 4 bases and V by 3 bases; bases with no gene match: 5. In DNA form, the CDR3 reads TGTGCCAGCAGTGAGATCCGGGACAGGGGCTATGGCTACACCTTC. This gives the protein CASSEIRDRGYGYTF.

This sequence joins TRBV30 and TRBJ1-3; D is perhaps TRBD1 (5 bases). CDR3 length equals 12 residues. V was pared by 8 bases and J by 0 bases, with 8 bases between. Germline V gene data show CDR1 as GTSNPN and CDR2 as SVGIG (reference sequence). The CDR3 DNA reads as TGTGCCGGGGCCGGCTCTGGAAACACCATATATTTT. Translated: CAGAGSGNTIYF.

The rearrangement uses TRBV30 and TRBJ2-1; D perhaps matches TRBD2 (6 bases). V was trimmed by 1 base and J by 2 bases, leaving 6 bases between them. In germline, CDR1 is GTSNPN, CDR2 SVGIG (reference sequence). The CDR3 contains 13 residues. CDR3 amino acids: CAWSAGAYNEQFF. The CDR3 nucleotides are TGTGCCTGGAGTGCGGGGGCCTACAATGAGCAGTTCTTC.

The J gene is TRBJ1-3, the V gene TRBV19, with D unclear. This CDR3 is 15 amino acids long. The germline V and J ends were trimmed by 7 bases and 0 bases, with 13 bases remaining between them. Germline assignment: CDR1 LNHDA and CDR2 SQIVND (reference sequence). The CDR3 reads CASIQLKGSGNTIYF. CDR3 nucleotides: TGTGCCAGTATACAGCTCAAAGGCTCTGGAAACACCATATATTTT.

V gene TRBV28 combines with J gene TRBJ2-3, with TRBD1 matching 12 bases. V lost 2 bases and J lost 4; bases outside the gene matches: 1. Germline CDR1 and CDR2: MDHEN and SYDVKM. CDR3 length equals 15 residues. CDR3 DNA sequence: TGTGCCAGCAGTTTAGGGACAGGGGGCCCAGATACGCAGTATTTT. Protein sequence: CASSLGTGGPDTQYF.

The V and J genes are TRBV4-3 and TRBJ2-7; tentative D call: TRBD2 (6 bases). Germline assignment: CDR1 LGHNA and CDR2 YSLEER. Trimming removed 2 bases from V and 6 bases from J, with 11 bases in between. There are 13 residues in the CDR3. CDR3 in amino acids: CASSQSRDSEQYF. The CDR3 DNA sequence: TGCGCCAGCAGCCAAAGCCGGGACTCCGAGCAGTACTTC.

Only one count was recorded for this clone. The chain employs TRBV5-8 and TRBJ1-5; 8 positions agree with TRBD1. The trim removed 4 bases at V and 2 bases at J, leaving 5 bases unmatched. This CDR3 region has 15 residues. Germline V lookup: CDR1 SGHTS, CDR2 YDEGEE. CDR3 DNA: TGTGCCAGCAGCGGACAGGGTGAGGGCAATCAGCCCCAGCATTTT. Encoded protein: CASSGQGEGNQPQHF.

The chain carries TRBV5-1 and TRBJ2-2; 12 nucleotides align to TRBD2. With 6 bases clipped from V and 6 bases from J, the junction kept 6 bases outside the gene matches. Germline CDR1 is SGHRS and CDR2 is YFSETQ. The CDR3 contains 15 residues. The CDR3: CASTQTSGSPGELFF. As DNA, the CDR3 is TGCGCCAGCACCCAGACTAGCGGGAGTCCCGGGGAGCTGTTTTTT.

This rearrangement joins TRBV7-2 to TRBJ2-7; 12 bases align to TRBD2. The CDR3 has 18 amino acids. CDR1 and CDR2 (germline): SGHTA, FQGNSA. V trimming: 5 bases; J trimming: 2 bases; junction bases outside the gene matches: 13. The CDR3 protein is CASSGGGLAGGPPYEQYF. CDR3 sequence (DNA): TGTGCCAGCAGCGGAGGGGGTCTAGCGGGAGGGCCTCCCTACGAGCAGTACTTC. Full variable domain (missing parts from reference TRBV7-2 and TRBJ2-7): GAGVSQSPSNKVTEKGKDVELRCDPISGHTALYWYRQSLGQGLEFLIYFQGNSAPDKSGLPSDRFSAERTGGSVSTLTIQRTQQEDSAVYLCASSGGGLAGGPPYEQYFGPGTRLTVT.

J is TRBJ2-3 and V is TRBV4-3, with 7 bases that match TRBD1. CDR3 size: 17 residues. The germline gives CDR1 LGHNA, CDR2 YSLEER. J was trimmed by 4 bases and V by 0 bases; bases with no gene match: 10. CDR3 protein: CASSQDRIGQGADTQYF. As DNA, the CDR3 is TGCGCCAGCAGCCAAGATCGGATAGGGCAGGGGGCAGATACGCAGTATTTT.

This CDR3 is CASSERTGGSPLHF. For the CDR3, the DNA is TGTGCCAGCAGTGAAAGGACAGGGGGTTCACCCCTCCACTTT. The J gene is TRBJ1-6, the V gene TRBV2; 10 positions agree with TRBD1. The CDR3 length is 14 residues. Germline V CDR1 and CDR2: SNHLY, FYNNEI. The V segment lost 2 bases and the J segment 9 bases; nucleotides outside the gene matches: 1.

The rearrangement links TRBV2 to TRBJ1-1; perhaps TRBD1 as D (5 bases). The germline gives CDR1 SNHLY, CDR2 FYNNEI. V was trimmed by 11 bases and J by 1 base, leaving 11 bases between them. CDR3 length: 12 residues. The CDR3 sequence: CAGQKQNTEAFF. The DNA for the CDR3 is TGTGCCGGACAAAAACAGAACACTGAAGCTTTCTTT.

The gene calls are TRBV2 and TRBJ2-3; 9 bases map to TRBD2. Germline-derived CDR1 and CDR2 are SNHLY and FYNNEI. V shed 8 bases and J 1 base; nucleotides not matched to a gene: 4. CDR3 length: 14 amino acids. CDR3 sequence: CASSQRGGTDTQYF. The CDR3 nucleotides read TGTGCCAGCTCCCAGCGGGGGGGCACAGATACGCAGTATTTT.

This CDR3 is CATSDLRGAEAFF. The CDR3, as DNA: TGTGCCACCAGTGATTTGCGGGGGGCTGAAGCTTTCTTT. The gene calls are TRBV24-1 and TRBJ1-1, with a tentative D call TRBD1 (5 bases). V lost 0 bases to trimming and J lost 6 bases, with 7 bases between them. Looked up from germline, CDR1 is KGHDR and CDR2 is SFDVKD. This CDR3 is 13 amino acids long.

The CDR3 here is CATEARDRVTGELFF. The DNA of the CDR3 is TGTGCCACCGAAGCCCGGGACAGGGTCACCGGGGAGCTGTTTTTT. V usage is TRBV15 and J usage is TRBJ2-2, with 9 bases aligning to TRBD1. This CDR3 contains 15 residues. Germline values: CDR1 LNHNV, CDR2 YYDKDF (reference sequence). The trim removed 8 bases at V and 4 bases at J, leaving 8 bases unmatched.

The chain recombines TRBV19 with TRBJ2-2, with 10 bases aligning to TRBD2. The CDR3 consists of 15 residues. From germline, CDR1 is LNHDA and CDR2 SQIVND (reference sequence). Trimming at V came to 3 bases and at J to 7 bases, leaving 5 bases not matched to a gene. CDR3 loop: CASSIASGSGGELFF. The CDR3 nucleotides are TGTGCCAGTAGTATCGCTAGCGGGAGTGGCGGGGAGCTGTTTTTT. The full variable domain, in which reference TRBV19 and TRBJ2-2 provide the parts outside the CDR3, is DGGITQSPKYLFRKEGQNVTLSCEQNLNHDAMYWYRQDPGQGLRLIYYSQIVNDFQKGDIAEGYSVSREKKESFPLTVTSAQKNPTAFYLCASSIASGSGGELFFGEGSRLTVL.

Concerning this clone: The same CDR3 can be traced to other DNA sequences in this sample. The rearrangement links TRBV28 to TRBJ2-7, with a tentative D call TRBD1 (6 bases). CDR1 is MDHEN, CDR2 SYDVKM, per germline. The CDR3 extends over 13 amino acids. The V end was cut by 4 bases, the J end by 2 bases, with 9 bases between. The CDR3: CASSSTGPYEQYF. The CDR3, as DNA: TGTGCCAGCAGTTCAACAGGGCCCTACGAGCAGTACTTC.

V gene TRBV10-3 combines with J gene TRBJ1-2; a weak D match, TRBD1 (5 bases). Trimming left V 6 bases short and J 1 base short, with 18 bases between. The CDR3 runs 16 residues. The germline gives CDR1 ENHRY, CDR2 SYGVKD. CDR3 loop: CAIRGPETARNYGYTF. The CDR3 region has the DNA TGTGCCATCAGGGGTCCTGAGACAGCCCGTAACTATGGCTACACCTTC.